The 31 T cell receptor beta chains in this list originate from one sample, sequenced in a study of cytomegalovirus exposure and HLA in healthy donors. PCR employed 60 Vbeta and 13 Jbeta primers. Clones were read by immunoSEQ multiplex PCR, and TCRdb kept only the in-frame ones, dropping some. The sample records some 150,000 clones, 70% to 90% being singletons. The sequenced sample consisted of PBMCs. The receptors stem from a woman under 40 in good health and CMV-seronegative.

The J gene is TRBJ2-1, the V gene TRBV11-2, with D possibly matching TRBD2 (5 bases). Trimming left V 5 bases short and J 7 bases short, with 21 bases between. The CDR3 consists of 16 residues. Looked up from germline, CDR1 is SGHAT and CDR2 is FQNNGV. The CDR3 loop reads CASSPTEAVGVNEQFF. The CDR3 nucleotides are TGTGCCAGCAGCCCAACGGAGGCCGTGGGTGTAAATGAGCAGTTCTTC.

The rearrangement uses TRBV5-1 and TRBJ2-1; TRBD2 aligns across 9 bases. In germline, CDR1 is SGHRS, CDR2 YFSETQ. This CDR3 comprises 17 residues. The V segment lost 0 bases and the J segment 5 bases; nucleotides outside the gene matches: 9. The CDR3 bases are TGCGCCAGCAGCTTGGTGCGGGACCGACTAGCGGACAATGAGCAGTTCTTC. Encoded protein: CASSLVRDRLADNEQFF. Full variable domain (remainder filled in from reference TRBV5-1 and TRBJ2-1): KAGVTQTPRYLIKTRGQQVTLSCSPISGHRSVSWYQQTPGQGLQFLFEYFSETQRNKGNFPGRFSGRQFSNSRSEMNVSTLELGDSALYLCASSLVRDRLADNEQFFGPGTRLTVL.

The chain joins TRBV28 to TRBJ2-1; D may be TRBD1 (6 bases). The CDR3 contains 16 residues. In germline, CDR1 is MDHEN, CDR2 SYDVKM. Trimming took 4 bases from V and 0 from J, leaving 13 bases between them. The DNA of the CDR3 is TGTGCCAGCAGTTCGAGTTGGGACACCTCCTACAATGAGCAGTTCTTC. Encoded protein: CASSSSWDTSYNEQFF.

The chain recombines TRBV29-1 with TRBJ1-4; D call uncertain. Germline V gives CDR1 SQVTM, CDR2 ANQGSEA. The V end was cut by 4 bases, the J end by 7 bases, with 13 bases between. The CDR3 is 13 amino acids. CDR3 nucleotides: TGCAGCGTTGGAGGGAGCGCGGGTGAAAAACTGTTTTTT. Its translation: CSVGGSAGEKLFF.

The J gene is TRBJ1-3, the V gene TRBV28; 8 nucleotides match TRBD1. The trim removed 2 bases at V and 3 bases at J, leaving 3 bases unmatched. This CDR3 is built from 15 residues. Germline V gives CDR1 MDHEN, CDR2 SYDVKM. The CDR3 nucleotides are TGTGCCAGCAGTTTACCGACAGGGGATGGAAACACCATATATTTT. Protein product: CASSLPTGDGNTIYF.

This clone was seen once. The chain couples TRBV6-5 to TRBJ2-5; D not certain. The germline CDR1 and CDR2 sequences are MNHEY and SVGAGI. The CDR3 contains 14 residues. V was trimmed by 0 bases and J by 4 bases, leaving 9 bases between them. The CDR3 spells CASSYSGVGETQYF. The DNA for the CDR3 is TGTGCCAGCAGTTACTCTGGAGTCGGAGAGACCCAGTACTTC.

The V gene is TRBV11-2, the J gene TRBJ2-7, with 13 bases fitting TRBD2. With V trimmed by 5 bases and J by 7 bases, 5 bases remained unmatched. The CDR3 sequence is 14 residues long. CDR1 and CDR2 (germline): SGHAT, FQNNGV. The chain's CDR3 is CASSPGLAGVEQYF. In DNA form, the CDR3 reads TGTGCCAGCAGCCCAGGACTAGCGGGGGTTGAGCAGTACTTC.

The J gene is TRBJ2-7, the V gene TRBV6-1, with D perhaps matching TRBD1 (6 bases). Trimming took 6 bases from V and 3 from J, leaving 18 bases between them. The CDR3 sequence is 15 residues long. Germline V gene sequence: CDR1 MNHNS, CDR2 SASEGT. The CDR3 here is CASSLGAGLSYEQYF. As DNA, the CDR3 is TGTGCCAGCAGCCTGGGGGCAGGCCTCAGCTACGAGCAGTACTTC.

The CDR3 DNA sequence: TGTGCCAGCAGCACTGGAGGCGGGGAGACCCAGTACTTC. This codes for CASSTGGGETQYF. The rearrangement uses TRBV5-6 and TRBJ2-5; D is perhaps TRBD2 (5 bases). Trimming took off 4 bases at V and 5 bases at J, with 12 bases between the two ends. From germline, CDR1 is SGHDT and CDR2 YYEEEE. The CDR3 is 13 residues long.

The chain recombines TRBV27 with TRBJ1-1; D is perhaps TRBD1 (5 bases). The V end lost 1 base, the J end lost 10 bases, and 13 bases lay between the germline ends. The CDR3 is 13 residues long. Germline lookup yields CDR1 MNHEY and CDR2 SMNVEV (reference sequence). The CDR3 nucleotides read TGTGCCAGCAGTTTATACCCAGGGTTTAGAGCTTTCTTT. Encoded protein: CASSLYPGFRAFF.

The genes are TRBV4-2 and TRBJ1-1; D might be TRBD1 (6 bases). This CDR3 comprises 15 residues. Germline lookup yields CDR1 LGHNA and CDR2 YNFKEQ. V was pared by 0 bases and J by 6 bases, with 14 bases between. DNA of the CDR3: TGTGCCAGCAGCCAAGATAGGCAGGGGAGGGCTGAAGCTTTCTTT. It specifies CASSQDRQGRAEAFF.

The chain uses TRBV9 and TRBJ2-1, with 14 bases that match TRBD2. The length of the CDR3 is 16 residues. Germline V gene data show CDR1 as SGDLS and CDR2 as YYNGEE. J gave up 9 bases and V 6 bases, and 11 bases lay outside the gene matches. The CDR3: CASNQGLAGEEVEQFF. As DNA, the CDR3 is TGTGCCAGCAACCAGGGACTAGCGGGAGAAGAGGTTGAGCAGTTCTTC.

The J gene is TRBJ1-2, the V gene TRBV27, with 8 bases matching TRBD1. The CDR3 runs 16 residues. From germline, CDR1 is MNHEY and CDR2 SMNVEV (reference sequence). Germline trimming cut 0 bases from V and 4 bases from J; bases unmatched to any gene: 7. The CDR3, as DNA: TGTGCCAGCAGTTTATCGATCACAGGGGGTGTCTATGGCTACACCTTC. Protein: CASSLSITGGVYGYTF.

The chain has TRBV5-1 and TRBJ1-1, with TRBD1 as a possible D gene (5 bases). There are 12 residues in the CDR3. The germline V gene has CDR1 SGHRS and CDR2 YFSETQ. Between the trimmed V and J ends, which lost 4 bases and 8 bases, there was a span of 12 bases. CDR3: CASSQGAEEAFF. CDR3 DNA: TGCGCCAGCAGCCAAGGGGCAGAAGAAGCTTTCTTT.

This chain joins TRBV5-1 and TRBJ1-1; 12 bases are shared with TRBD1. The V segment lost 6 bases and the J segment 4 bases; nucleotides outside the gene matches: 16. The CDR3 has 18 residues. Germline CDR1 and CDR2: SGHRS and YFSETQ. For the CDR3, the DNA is TGCGCCAGCAAACACGTGCGTGGGGACAGGGGGCCGAGCACTGAAGCTTTCTTT. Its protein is CASKHVRGDRGPSTEAFF.

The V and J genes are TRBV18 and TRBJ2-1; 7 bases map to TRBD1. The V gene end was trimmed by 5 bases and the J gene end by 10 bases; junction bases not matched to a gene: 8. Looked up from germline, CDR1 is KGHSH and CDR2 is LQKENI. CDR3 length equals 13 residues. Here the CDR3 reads CASSRNTGEEQFF. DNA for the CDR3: TGTGCCAGCTCAAGAAATACAGGGGAGGAGCAGTTCTTC.

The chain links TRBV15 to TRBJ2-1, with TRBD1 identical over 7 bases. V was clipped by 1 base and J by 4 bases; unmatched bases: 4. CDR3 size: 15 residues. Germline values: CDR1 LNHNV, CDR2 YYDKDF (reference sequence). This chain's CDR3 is CATSRVRDSYNEQFF. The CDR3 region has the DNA TGTGCCACCAGCAGAGTCCGGGACAGTTACAATGAGCAGTTCTTC.

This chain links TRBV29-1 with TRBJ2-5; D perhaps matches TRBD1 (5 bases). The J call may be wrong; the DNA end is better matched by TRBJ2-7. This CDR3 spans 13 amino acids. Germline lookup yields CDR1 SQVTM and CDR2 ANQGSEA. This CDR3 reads CSVNTGNSYEQYF. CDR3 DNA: TGCAGCGTAAACACAGGAAACTCCTACGAGCAGTACTTC.

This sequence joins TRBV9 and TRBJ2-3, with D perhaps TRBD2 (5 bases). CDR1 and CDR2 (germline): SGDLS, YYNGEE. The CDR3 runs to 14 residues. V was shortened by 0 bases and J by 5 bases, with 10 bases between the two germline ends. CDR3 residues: CASSVVPSQDTQYF. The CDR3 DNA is TGTGCCAGCAGCGTAGTGCCTAGCCAAGATACGCAGTATTTT. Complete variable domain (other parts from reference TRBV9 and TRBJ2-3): DSGVTQTPKHLITATGQRVTLRCSPRSGDLSVYWYQQSLDQGLQFLIQYYNGEERAKGNILERFSAQQFPDLHSELNLSSLELGDSALYFCASSVVPSQDTQYFGPGTRLTVL.

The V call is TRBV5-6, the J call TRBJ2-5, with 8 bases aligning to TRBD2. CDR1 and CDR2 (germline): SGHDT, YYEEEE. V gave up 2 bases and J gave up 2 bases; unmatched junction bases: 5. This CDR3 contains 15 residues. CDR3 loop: CASSLSGSGQETQYF. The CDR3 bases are TGTGCCAGCAGCTTAAGCGGGAGTGGGCAAGAGACCCAGTACTTC.

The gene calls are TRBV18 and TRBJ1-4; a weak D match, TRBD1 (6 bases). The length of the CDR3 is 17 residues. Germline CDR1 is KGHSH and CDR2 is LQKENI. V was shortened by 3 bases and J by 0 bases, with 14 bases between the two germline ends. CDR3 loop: CASSPNRDIATNEKLFF. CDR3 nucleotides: TGTGCCAGCTCACCCAACAGGGATATTGCAACTAATGAAAAACTGTTTTTT.

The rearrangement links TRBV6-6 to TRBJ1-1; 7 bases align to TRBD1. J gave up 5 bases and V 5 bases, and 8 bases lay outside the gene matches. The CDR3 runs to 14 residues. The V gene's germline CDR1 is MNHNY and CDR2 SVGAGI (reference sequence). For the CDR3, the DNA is TGTGCCAGCAGTAAGATGACAGGGCGAACTGAAGCTTTCTTT. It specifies CASSKMTGRTEAFF.

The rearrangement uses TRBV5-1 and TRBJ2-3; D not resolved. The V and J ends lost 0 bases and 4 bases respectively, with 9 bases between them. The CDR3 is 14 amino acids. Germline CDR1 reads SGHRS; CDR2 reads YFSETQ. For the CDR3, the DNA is TGCGCCAGCAGCTTGGTTGTCGGAGCAGATACGCAGTATTTT. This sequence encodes CASSLVVGADTQYF.

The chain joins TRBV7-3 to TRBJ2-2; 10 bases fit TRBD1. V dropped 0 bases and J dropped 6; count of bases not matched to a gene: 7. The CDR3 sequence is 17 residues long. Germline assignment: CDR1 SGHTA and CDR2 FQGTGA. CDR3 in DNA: TGTGCCAGCAGCTTAACGTCCGGGACAGGGGACCCCGGGGAGCTGTTTTTT. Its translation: CASSLTSGTGDPGELFF.

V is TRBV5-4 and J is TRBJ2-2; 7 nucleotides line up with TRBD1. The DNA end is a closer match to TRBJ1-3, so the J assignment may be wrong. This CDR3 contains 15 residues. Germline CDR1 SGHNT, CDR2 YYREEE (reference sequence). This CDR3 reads CASSLATGSGNTIYF. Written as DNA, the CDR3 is TGTGCCAGCAGCTTGGCGACAGGGTCTGGAAACACCATATATTTT.

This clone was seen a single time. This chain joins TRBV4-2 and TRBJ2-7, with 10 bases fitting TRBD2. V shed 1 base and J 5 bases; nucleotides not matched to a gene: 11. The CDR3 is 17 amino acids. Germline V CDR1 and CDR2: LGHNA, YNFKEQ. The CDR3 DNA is TGTGCCAGCAGCCAAGGGGAGACTAGCGGGCTGAGTGACGAGCAGTACTTC. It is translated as CASSQGETSGLSDEQYF.

The CDR3 DNA reads TGTGCCAGCAGCTTAGACAGGGCAGTAGCCGGGGAGCTGTTTTTT. This sequence encodes CASSLDRAVAGELFF. The chain carries TRBV11-2 and TRBJ2-2, with a possible D match to TRBD1 (5 bases). The CDR3 has 15 amino acids. Trimming removed 0 bases from V and 6 bases from J, with 11 bases in between. CDR1 is SGHAT and CDR2 is FQNNGV in the germline V gene.

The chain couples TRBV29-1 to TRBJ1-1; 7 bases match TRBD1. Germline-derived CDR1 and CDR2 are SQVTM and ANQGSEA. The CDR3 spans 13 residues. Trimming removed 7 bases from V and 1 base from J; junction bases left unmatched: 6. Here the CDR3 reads CSAGTDQNTEAFF. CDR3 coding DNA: TGCAGCGCAGGGACAGACCAGAACACTGAAGCTTTCTTT.

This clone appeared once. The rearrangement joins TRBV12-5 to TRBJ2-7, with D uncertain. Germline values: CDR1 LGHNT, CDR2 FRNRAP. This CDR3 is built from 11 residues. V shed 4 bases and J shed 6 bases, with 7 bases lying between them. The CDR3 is CASGSPGEQYF. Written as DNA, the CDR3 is TGTGCTAGTGGTTCCCCCGGCGAGCAGTACTTC.

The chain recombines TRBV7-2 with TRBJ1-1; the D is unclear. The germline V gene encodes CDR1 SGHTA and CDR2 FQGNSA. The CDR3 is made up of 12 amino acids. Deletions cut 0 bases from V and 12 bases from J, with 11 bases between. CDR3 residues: CASSLARSDSFF. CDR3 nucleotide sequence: TGTGCCAGCAGCTTAGCGCGAAGTGATTCTTTCTTT. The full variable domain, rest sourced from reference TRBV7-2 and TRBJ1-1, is GAGVSQSPSNKVTEKGKDVELRCDPISGHTALYWYRQSLGQGLEFLIYFQGNSAPDKSGLPSDRFSAERTGGSVSTLTIQRTQQEDSAVYLCASSLARSDSFFGQGTRLTVV.

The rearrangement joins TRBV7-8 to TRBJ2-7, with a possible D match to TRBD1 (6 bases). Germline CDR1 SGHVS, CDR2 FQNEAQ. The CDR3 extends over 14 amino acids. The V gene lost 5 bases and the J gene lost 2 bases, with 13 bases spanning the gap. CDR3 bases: TGTGCCAGCAGCCCGAGGGACACCGCCTACGAGCAGTACTTC. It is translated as CASSPRDTAYEQYF. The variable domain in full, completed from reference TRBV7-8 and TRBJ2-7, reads GAGVSQSPRYKVAKRGQDVALRCDPISGHVSLFWYQQALGQGPEFLTYFQNEAQLDKSGLPSDRFFAERPEGSVSTLKIQRTQQEDSAVYLCASSPRDTAYEQYFGPGTRLTVT.